A single sample gave rise to the 12 T cell receptor beta chains below, sequenced in a study of lymphopenia after photon versus proton radiotherapy. Some clones are missing from TCRdb's copy, which holds only in-frame ones; the method was immunoSEQ multiplex PCR. The data hold tens of thousands of clones, with about 88% observed a single time. The starting material was peripheral blood, obtained from a patient treated with proton-based radiotherapy. These receptors all come from a man aged 60 to 69 with pancreatic cancer.

This rearrangement joins TRBV28 to TRBJ1-5; D call uncertain. This CDR3 has 16 amino acids. Trimming stripped 4 bases from V and 0 bases from J, with 13 bases between. Germline V lookup: CDR1 MDHEN, CDR2 SYDVKM. As DNA, the CDR3 is TGTGCCAGCAGTTCCATTGTGACACATAGCAATCAGCCCCAGCATTTT. This encodes CASSSIVTHSNQPQHF.

The V gene is TRBV6-5, the J gene TRBJ2-2; 8 nucleotides align to TRBD1. The length of the CDR3 is 12 residues. V was pared by 5 bases and J by 7 bases, with 0 bases of the junction left unmatched. CDR1 and CDR2 (germline): MNHEY, SVGAGI. As DNA, the CDR3 is TGTGCCAGCAGTGACAGGGGCGGGGAGCTGTTTTTT. This gives the protein CASSDRGGELFF.

In this sample, this clone turned up once. The genes are TRBV15 and TRBJ1-2; D remains unclear. This CDR3 has 17 residues. The germline gives CDR1 LNHNV, CDR2 YYDKDF (reference sequence). The germline V and J ends were trimmed by 0 bases and 7 bases, with 21 bases remaining between them. The CDR3 sequence is CATSRDTMTDTYVGYTF. The DNA for the CDR3 is TGTGCCACCAGCAGAGATACTATGACGGATACTTATGTTGGCTACACCTTC.

This clone was seen once. V usage is TRBV29-1 and J usage is TRBJ1-1; D gene unclear. Germline V gene lookup returns CDR1 SQVTM and CDR2 ANQGSEA. V dropped 3 bases and J dropped 11 bases, with 13 bases sitting between them. This CDR3 region has 11 residues. This chain's CDR3 is CSVEGNPGAFF. The CDR3 bases are TGCAGCGTTGAGGGCAACCCCGGGGCTTTCTTT.

This clone appeared once. The chain links TRBV28 to TRBJ2-6, with D tentatively TRBD1 (5 bases). This CDR3 spans 16 amino acids. CDR1 is MDHEN and CDR2 is SYDVKM in the germline V gene. V lost 7 bases to trimming and J lost 3 bases, with 16 bases between them. The CDR3 protein is CASTAQGNFGANVLTF. The CDR3 nucleotides read TGTGCCAGCACCGCGCAGGGTAATTTTGGGGCCAACGTCCTGACTTTC.

V is TRBV5-4 and J is TRBJ2-2; 12 positions match TRBD2. CDR3 length: 16 residues. V shed 3 bases, J shed 4 bases, and the junction held 4 bases outside the gene matches. Per germline, CDR1 SGHNT and CDR2 YYREEE (reference sequence). The CDR3 DNA sequence: TGTGCCAGCAGCTCGTCTAGCGGGAGGGGCACCGGGGAGCTGTTTTTT. It codes for CASSSSSGRGTGELFF. The full variable domain, rest sourced from reference TRBV5-4 and TRBJ2-2, is ETGVTQSPTHLIKTRGQQVTLRCSSQSGHNTVSWYQQALGQGPQFIFQYYREEENGRGNFPPRFSGLQFPNYSSELNVNALELDDSALYLCASSSSSGRGTGELFFGEGSRLTVL.

V is TRBV28 and J is TRBJ1-3; TRBD1 might be the D (6 bases). Germline CDR1 is MDHEN and CDR2 is SYDVKM. The CDR3 is 13 amino acids. The V and J ends lost 5 bases and 2 bases respectively, with 7 bases between them. The CDR3 spells CASSHRAGNTIYF. The CDR3 nucleotides read TGTGCCAGCAGTCACAGGGCTGGAAACACCATATATTTT.

This chain uses TRBV27 with TRBJ2-7; 9 nucleotides line up with TRBD1. This CDR3 has 16 residues. With 4 bases clipped from V and 7 bases from J, the junction kept 14 bases outside the gene matches. Germline CDR1 MNHEY, CDR2 SMNVEV (reference sequence). Here the CDR3 reads CASSYGTLGTGKEQYF. The CDR3 bases are TGTGCCAGCAGTTATGGGACCTTAGGGACAGGGAAGGAGCAGTACTTC.

CDR3 sequence (DNA): TGTGCCAGCAGTCGTAGCGGATACTCCTACAATGAGCAGTTCTTC. Translation gives CASSRSGYSYNEQFF. The gene calls are TRBV6-5 and TRBJ2-1; perhaps TRBD2 as D (6 bases). V was cut by 5 bases and J by 0 bases, with 11 bases left in between. The CDR3 covers 15 residues. Germline CDR1 reads MNHEY; CDR2 reads SVGAGI.

The chain links TRBV28 to TRBJ2-7; tentatively, D is TRBD2 (5 bases). V was cut by 7 bases and J by 3 bases, with 13 bases left in between. The CDR3 is 13 amino acids. Germline V gene sequence: CDR1 MDHEN, CDR2 SYDVKM. The CDR3 loop reads CASNPRAVYEQYF. In DNA, the CDR3 is TGTGCCAGCAACCCGAGAGCGGTCTACGAGCAGTACTTC. Looking up the rest from reference TRBV28 and TRBJ2-7 gives the full variable domain: DVKVTQSSRYLVKRTGEKVFLECVQDMDHENMFWYRQDPGLGLRLIYFSYDVKMKEKGDIPEGYSVSREKKERFSLILESASTNQTSMYLCASNPRAVYEQYFGPGTRLTVT.

The chain is built from TRBV15 and TRBJ2-3, with 8 positions matching TRBD1. With 1 base clipped from V and 3 bases from J, the junction kept 9 bases outside the gene matches. Germline V gene lookup returns CDR1 LNHNV and CDR2 YYDKDF (reference sequence). This CDR3 contains 17 residues. In DNA form, the CDR3 reads TGTGCCACCAGCAGAGGTGGACAGGGACGTTCGACAGATACGCAGTATTTT. It encodes CATSRGGQGRSTDTQYF.

The J gene is TRBJ2-1, the V gene TRBV18, with a weak D call TRBD1 (6 bases). Per germline, CDR1 KGHSH and CDR2 LQKENI. V was pared by 3 bases and J by 4 bases, with 7 bases between. The CDR3 is 13 residues long. The CDR3: CASSPDSYNEQFF. The CDR3 DNA is TGTGCCAGCTCACCGGACAGTTACAATGAGCAGTTCTTC.